The sequence of this T cell receptor (beta chain) was determined in a study of shared clonotypes between healthy human individuals. Study-wide results and limits: Compared with memory subsets, naive subsets generally had larger estimated richness. Exclusively blood specimens were collected; tissue repertoires likely differ.

Terminally differentiated effector memory CD45RA+ cells were excluded by CCR7 positive selection of CD45RO-negative cells. Worth noting for this clone: Its antigen is not identified.

The data were produced by immunoSEQ multiplex PCR, yet TCRdb's version contains in-frame clones alone and is incomplete. The repertoire has around 2.1 million clones, roughly 91% of them found once; the top ten carry about 1.8%. The sequencing sample was made of naive CD8+ T cells from PBMCs. The clonotype was recovered from a man between 18 and 35 years old in good health. Some clones in this sample may be carry-over from other donors' samples.

The CDR3: CASSQRTAMNTEAFF. The CDR3 region has the DNA TGTGCCAGCAGCCAGAGGACAGCTATGAACACTGAAGCTTTCTTT. The chain recombines TRBV11-2 with TRBJ1-1, with a weak D call TRBD1 (6 bases). This CDR3 has 15 residues. CDR1 and CDR2 (germline): SGHAT, FQNNGV. Trimming left V 5 bases short and J 0 bases short, with 13 bases between.